This paragraph covers one T cell receptor (beta chain) sequence. Its antigen remains unidentified. Germline V CDR1 and CDR2: SNHLY, FYNNEI. The CDR3 extends over 16 amino acids. Trimming cost V 6 bases and J 2 bases; bases outside gene matches: 9. This sample was included in a study of T cell responses to AZD1222 COVID-19 vaccine. The protocol was immunoSEQ multiplex PCR, while the TCRdb copy is restricted to in-frame clones and leaves out a portion. The sample has roughly 110,000 clones, approximately 89% seen once. Whole-study results and caveats: Clonal diversity may have been underestimated in mostly white British donors. Unmutated variant regions reportedly attract nearly half of all spike-specific TCRs.

The receptor's source is an adult who received the AZD1222 COVID-19 vaccine. V gene TRBV2 combines with J gene TRBJ1-2; 10 nucleotides match TRBD1. The specimen comprised peripheral blood, sampled 28 days after the second AZD1222 dose. CDR3 residues: CASSRPRDRGNYGYTF. CDR3 coding DNA: TGTGCCAGCAGCCGCCCAAGGGACAGGGGAAACTATGGCTACACCTTC.